These T cell receptor beta chains were read from a single sample in a study of blood T cell repertoires in COVID-19. TCRdb's table, derived via immunoSEQ multiplex PCR, lists solely in-frame clones and lacks some. The sample yields some 39,000 clones, around 85% seen once. Material: peripheral blood. The receptors come from a man aged 40-50 years with active COVID-19. Both conserved end residues are part of each CDR3. A D gene is named only where the DNA matches it firmly. Not every row has a clone size; where given, it reads once, few, many or a size class.

j_call: TRBJ1-1; d_call: -; clone_size: -; v_call: TRBV7-9; cdr3_aa: CASSLMGGSTEAFF; cdr3_nt: TGTGCCAGCAGCTTAATGGGAGGTTCCACTGAAGCTTTCTTT
j_call: TRBJ2-4; d_call: -; clone_size: -; v_call: TRBV5-1; cdr3_aa: CASSSGPGAFKNIQYF; cdr3_nt: TGCGCCAGCAGCTCGGGCCCGGGAGCCTTCAAAAACATTCAGTACTTC
j_call: TRBJ2-2; d_call: -; clone_size: -; v_call: TRBV18; cdr3_aa: CASSPGAQGGELFF; cdr3_nt: TGTGCCAGCTCACCAGGGGCGCAGGGCGGGGAGCTGTTTTTT
j_call: TRBJ2-1; d_call: -; clone_size: -; v_call: TRBV5-5; cdr3_aa: CASSLAGEDYNEQFF; cdr3_nt: TGTGCCAGCAGCTTGGCGGGGGAGGATTACAATGAGCAGTTCTTC
j_call: TRBJ2-2; d_call: TRBD2; clone_size: few; v_call: TRBV19; cdr3_aa: CASSMGEGRRTGELFF; cdr3_nt: TGTGCCAGTAGTATGGGGGAGGGGCGACGGACCGGGGAGCTGTTTTTT
j_call: TRBJ2-7; d_call: TRBD2; clone_size: -; v_call: TRBV5-4; cdr3_aa: CASSPGLAGAGLQYF; cdr3_nt: TGTGCCAGCAGCCCGGGACTAGCGGGGGCCGGGTTACAGTACTTC
j_call: TRBJ1-5; d_call: -; clone_size: few; v_call: TRBV27; cdr3_aa: CASSLLAGNQPQHF; cdr3_nt: TGTGCCAGCAGTTTATTGGCAGGCAATCAGCCCCAGCATTTT
j_call: TRBJ2-7; d_call: TRBD2; clone_size: -; v_call: TRBV10-3; cdr3_aa: CATALAGGNGEQYF; cdr3_nt: TGTGCCACCGCCTTAGCGGGAGGAAATGGCGAGCAGTACTTC
j_call: TRBJ2-7; d_call: TRBD2; clone_size: -; v_call: TRBV6-1; cdr3_aa: CASSEALSGPYEQYF; cdr3_nt: TGTGCCAGCAGTGAAGCGCTTAGCGGGCCCTACGAGCAGTACTTC
j_call: TRBJ1-3; d_call: -; clone_size: -; v_call: TRBV25-1; cdr3_aa: CASSPWAETGNTIYF; cdr3_nt: TGTGCCAGCTCCCCTTGGGCTGAGACTGGAAACACCATATATTTT
j_call: TRBJ1-5; d_call: TRBD1; clone_size: -; v_call: TRBV28; cdr3_aa: CASRSGQHSNQPQHF; cdr3_nt: TGTGCCAGCAGATCGGGACAGCATAGCAATCAGCCCCAGCATTTT
j_call: TRBJ1-2; d_call: TRBD1; clone_size: -; v_call: TRBV7-6; cdr3_aa: CASSLGDRGDFYGYTF; cdr3_nt: TGTGCCAGCAGCTTAGGGGACAGGGGCGACTTCTATGGCTACACCTTC
j_call: TRBJ2-1; d_call: TRBD1; clone_size: -; v_call: TRBV18; cdr3_aa: CASSPETGVYNEQFF; cdr3_nt: TGTGCCAGCTCACCAGAGACAGGGGTCTACAATGAGCAGTTCTTC
j_call: TRBJ1-3; d_call: TRBD1; clone_size: -; v_call: TRBV5-1; cdr3_aa: CASSKTGSGNTIYF; cdr3_nt: TGCGCCAGCAGCAAGACAGGGTCTGGAAACACCATATATTTT
j_call: TRBJ2-1; d_call: -; clone_size: medium-sized; v_call: TRBV28; cdr3_aa: CASSRDILIQFF; cdr3_nt: TGTGCCAGCAGCCGAGACATTCTGATCCAGTTCTTC
j_call: TRBJ2-7; d_call: TRBD2; clone_size: few; v_call: TRBV5-1; cdr3_aa: CASSLGTSGGEQYF; cdr3_nt: TGCGCCAGCAGCCTTGGGACTAGCGGAGGGGAGCAGTACTTC
j_call: TRBJ2-7; d_call: TRBD2; clone_size: -; v_call: TRBV7-3; cdr3_aa: CASSSGRALEQYF; cdr3_nt: TGTGCCAGTTCTAGCGGGAGGGCCTTGGAGCAGTACTTC
j_call: TRBJ1-1; d_call: -; clone_size: -; v_call: TRBV19; cdr3_aa: CASSIGGYTEAFF; cdr3_nt: TGTGCCAGTAGTATCGGGGGATACACTGAAGCTTTCTTT
j_call: TRBJ1-1; d_call: -; clone_size: -; v_call: TRBV7-9; cdr3_aa: CASSLGRYLNTEAFF; cdr3_nt: TGTGCCAGCAGCTTAGGGAGGTATTTGAACACTGAAGCTTTCTTT
j_call: TRBJ2-7; d_call: TRBD1; clone_size: once; v_call: TRBV18; cdr3_aa: CASSAGQAYEQYF; cdr3_nt: TGTGCCAGCTCGGCGGGACAGGCCTACGAGCAGTACTTC
j_call: TRBJ2-7; d_call: TRBD2; clone_size: once; v_call: TRBV5-1; cdr3_aa: CASSTPGGTSGYEQYF; cdr3_nt: TGCGCCAGCAGCACCCCAGGCGGGACTAGCGGTTACGAGCAGTACTTC
j_call: TRBJ1-6; d_call: -; clone_size: -; v_call: TRBV10-2; cdr3_aa: CASSMSGDSPLHF; cdr3_nt: TGCGCCAGCAGTATGTCAGGGGACTCACCCCTCCACTTT
j_call: TRBJ1-2; d_call: TRBD1; clone_size: -; v_call: TRBV7-9; cdr3_aa: CASTWRRDRNHGYTF; cdr3_nt: TGTGCCAGCACCTGGCGCCGGGACAGGAATCATGGCTACACCTTC
j_call: TRBJ1-2; d_call: -; clone_size: -; v_call: TRBV9; cdr3_aa: CASRAQGNYGYTF; cdr3_nt: TGTGCCAGCCGAGCTCAGGGCAACTATGGCTACACCTTC
j_call: TRBJ1-3; d_call: -; clone_size: -; v_call: TRBV28; cdr3_aa: CATLDSSSGNTIYF; cdr3_nt: TGTGCCACCTTGGACAGCAGCTCTGGAAACACCATATATTTT
j_call: TRBJ2-3; d_call: TRBD2; clone_size: -; v_call: TRBV6-5; cdr3_aa: CASSYSGSRRTQYF; cdr3_nt: TGTGCCAGCAGTTATAGCGGGAGCAGACGGACGCAGTATTTT
j_call: TRBJ2-1; d_call: TRBD1; clone_size: -; v_call: TRBV5-1; cdr3_aa: CASSPDRGFFNEQFF; cdr3_nt: TGCGCCAGCAGCCCGGACAGGGGGTTTTTCAATGAGCAGTTCTTC
j_call: TRBJ1-1; d_call: -; clone_size: -; v_call: TRBV19; cdr3_aa: CASSISAGEWNEAFF; cdr3_nt: TGTGCCAGTAGTATTTCGGCGGGGGAGTGGAATGAAGCTTTCTTT
j_call: TRBJ1-2; d_call: TRBD1; clone_size: once; v_call: TRBV28; cdr3_aa: CASSLGAGGGDYGYTF; cdr3_nt: TGTGCCAGCAGTTTAGGGGCAGGGGGTGGTGACTATGGCTACACCTTC
j_call: TRBJ2-1; d_call: TRBD2; clone_size: -; v_call: TRBV29-1; cdr3_aa: CSVEDGLTSGGLQFF; cdr3_nt: TGCAGCGTTGAAGATGGTCTGACTAGCGGAGGTTTGCAGTTCTTC
j_call: TRBJ1-1; d_call: -; clone_size: -; v_call: TRBV11-2; cdr3_aa: CASSPRGTGNTEAFF; cdr3_nt: TGTGCCAGCAGCCCGCGGGGGACCGGGAACACTGAAGCTTTCTTT
j_call: TRBJ2-3; d_call: TRBD2; clone_size: -; v_call: TRBV24-1; cdr3_aa: CATSDRASGRTQYF; cdr3_nt: TGTGCCACCAGTGATCGGGCTAGCGGGAGGACGCAGTATTTT
j_call: TRBJ2-7; d_call: -; clone_size: -; v_call: TRBV28; cdr3_aa: CASRQGDTGLYF; cdr3_nt: TGTGCCAGCAGGCAGGGCGATACAGGGCTGTACTTC
j_call: TRBJ2-7; d_call: TRBD2; clone_size: -; v_call: TRBV28; cdr3_aa: CASSRTSGRRTYEQYF; cdr3_nt: TGTGCCAGCAGCCGCACTAGCGGGAGGCGCACCTACGAGCAGTACTTC
j_call: TRBJ2-1; d_call: TRBD2; clone_size: -; v_call: TRBV3-1/TRBV3-2; cdr3_aa: CASSPDSSGVNEQFF; cdr3_nt: TGTGCCAGCAGCCCAGACTCTAGCGGGGTCAATGAGCAGTTCTTC
j_call: TRBJ1-2; d_call: -; clone_size: -; v_call: TRBV11-2; cdr3_aa: CASSYPRGPLYGYTF; cdr3_nt: TGTGCCAGCAGCTACCCCAGAGGCCCGCTCTATGGCTACACCTTC
j_call: TRBJ1-1; d_call: -; clone_size: -; v_call: TRBV28; cdr3_aa: CASTTGGGTEAFF; cdr3_nt: TGTGCCAGCACCACTGGGGGGGGCACTGAAGCTTTCTTT
j_call: TRBJ2-1; d_call: TRBD1; clone_size: -; v_call: TRBV28; cdr3_aa: CASGTGYNEQFF; cdr3_nt: TGTGCCTCGGGGACAGGCTACAATGAGCAGTTCTTC
j_call: TRBJ1-4; d_call: -; clone_size: -; v_call: TRBV19; cdr3_aa: CASSIDRENEKLFF; cdr3_nt: TGTGCCAGTAGTATAGACCGAGAAAATGAAAAACTGTTTTTT
j_call: TRBJ1-1; d_call: -; clone_size: -; v_call: TRBV29-1; cdr3_aa: CSVGQMNTEAFF; cdr3_nt: TGCAGCGTCGGACAGATGAACACTGAAGCTTTCTTT
j_call: TRBJ2-1; d_call: TRBD2; clone_size: -; v_call: TRBV7-9; cdr3_aa: CASSLAYGGRASNEQFF; cdr3_nt: TGTGCCAGCAGCTTAGCTTATGGCGGGAGGGCCTCCAATGAGCAGTTCTTC
j_call: TRBJ1-4; d_call: -; clone_size: -; v_call: TRBV11-2; cdr3_aa: CASSFSGRTNEKLFF; cdr3_nt: TGTGCCAGCAGCTTTAGCGGTCGGACTAATGAAAAACTGTTTTTT
j_call: TRBJ2-1; d_call: TRBD1; clone_size: -; v_call: TRBV29-1; cdr3_aa: CSVPNRGPGGEQFF; cdr3_nt: TGCAGCGTTCCAAACAGGGGGCCGGGCGGTGAGCAGTTCTTC
j_call: TRBJ2-2; d_call: -; clone_size: -; v_call: TRBV5-6; cdr3_aa: CASSSTGGSGELFF; cdr3_nt: TGTGCCAGCAGCTCGACCGGAGGTTCGGGGGAGCTGTTTTTT
j_call: TRBJ2-7; d_call: TRBD2; clone_size: -; v_call: TRBV18; cdr3_aa: CASSLNAGGDHEQYF; cdr3_nt: TGTGCCAGCTCACTAAACGCGGGAGGTGACCACGAGCAGTACTTC
j_call: TRBJ2-5; d_call: TRBD2; clone_size: -; v_call: TRBV27; cdr3_aa: CASSFGAGAQETQYF; cdr3_nt: TGTGCCAGCAGTTTCGGAGCGGGAGCCCAAGAGACCCAGTACTTC